This TCR beta chain is from a study of T cell repertoires in cytomegalovirus infection. Study-level information: Carrying CMV and the relevant HLA type showed in public TCR beta signatures.

TCRdb re-derived calls from the reads in MiXCR, one entry per CDR3 protein. This sample has under 850,000 distinct CDR3 sequences, with roughly 36% found just once. This clonotype was observed a handful of times. The antigen is not known. Germline V gene sequence: CDR1 ENHRY, CDR2 SYGVKD. V was pared by 0 bases and J by 8 bases, with 13 bases between. The CDR3 sequence is 14 residues long. Notes on the study in general: Cumulative frequency (of public TCR beta family members) identified carriers of CMV plus the relevant HLA. In two of eight donors, the top clonotype was HLA-C-restricted CMV-specific.

Material for sequencing was PBMCs. The TCR comes from a human donor in good health (CMV status not recorded). Some clones in this sample may be carry-over from other donors' samples. This rearrangement joins TRBV10-3 to TRBJ1-2; possible D gene TRBD1, 6 bases. The chain's CDR3 is CAISESHREIGYTF. CDR3 in DNA: TGTGCCATCAGTGAGTCGCACAGGGAGATAGGCTACACCTTC.